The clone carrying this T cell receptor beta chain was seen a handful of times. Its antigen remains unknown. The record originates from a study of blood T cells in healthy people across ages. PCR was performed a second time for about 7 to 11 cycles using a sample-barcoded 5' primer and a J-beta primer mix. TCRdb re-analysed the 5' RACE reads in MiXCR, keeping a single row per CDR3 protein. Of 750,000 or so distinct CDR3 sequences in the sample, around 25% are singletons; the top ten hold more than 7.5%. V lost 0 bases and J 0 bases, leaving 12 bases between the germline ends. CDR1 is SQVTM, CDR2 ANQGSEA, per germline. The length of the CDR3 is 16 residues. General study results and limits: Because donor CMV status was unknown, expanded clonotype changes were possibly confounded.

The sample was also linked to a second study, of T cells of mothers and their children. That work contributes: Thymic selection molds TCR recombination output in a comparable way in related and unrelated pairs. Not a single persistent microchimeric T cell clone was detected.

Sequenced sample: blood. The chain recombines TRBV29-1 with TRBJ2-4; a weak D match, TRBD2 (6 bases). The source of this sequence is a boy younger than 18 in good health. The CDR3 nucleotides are TGCAGCGTTGAAGATCCGGAGGGCTTAGCCAAAAACATTCAGTACTTC. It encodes CSVEDPEGLAKNIQYF.